These 20 T cell receptor beta chains were all obtained from the same sample, sequenced in a study of blood T cell repertoires in COVID-19. The assay was immunoSEQ multiplex PCR, and TCRdb's table has in-frame clones only and misses some. The repertoire holds fewer than 200,000 clones, with around nine tenths as singletons. Sequencing used peripheral blood. All receptors derive from a woman aged 70-85 years with COVID-19, enrolled during active disease.

The chain links TRBV30 to TRBJ1-1, with TRBD1 as a possible D gene (6 bases). V was pared by 0 bases and J by 1 base, with 21 bases between. Germline CDR1 is GTSNPN and CDR2 is SVGIG (reference sequence). The CDR3 runs 18 residues. CDR3 sequence: CAWSVPLGGATPNTEAFF. The CDR3 DNA reads as TGTGCCTGGAGTGTCCCCCTCGGGGGGGCTACTCCGAACACTGAAGCTTTCTTT.

The chain couples TRBV5-6 to TRBJ2-4; TRBD1 might be the D (6 bases). CDR1 and CDR2 from the germline V gene are SGHDT and YYEEEE. V gave up 0 bases and J gave up 1 base, with 8 bases separating them. The CDR3 has 15 residues. CDR3 region: CASSLAGAAKNIQYF. CDR3 DNA: TGTGCCAGCAGCTTGGCAGGGGCGGCCAAAAACATTCAGTACTTC. Based on the CDR3 plus reference TRBV5-6 and TRBJ2-4, the full variable domain is DAGVTQSPTHLIKTRGQQVTLRCSPKSGHDTVSWYQQALGQGPQFIFQYYEEEERQRGNFPDRFSGHQFPNYSSELNVNALLLGDSALYLCASSLAGAAKNIQYFGAGTRLSVL.

The gene calls are TRBV19 and TRBJ1-2; D is perhaps TRBD1 (6 bases). The germline V gene encodes CDR1 LNHDA and CDR2 SQIVND (reference sequence). This CDR3 spans 15 amino acids. The V and J ends lost 8 bases and 1 base respectively, with 17 bases between them. The CDR3 DNA sequence: TGTGCCAGTTCCTCCGTACAGGGTTATAACTATGGCTACACCTTC. This translates into CASSSVQGYNYGYTF.

This clone was seen only once. V gene TRBV7-8 combines with J gene TRBJ2-5, with D possibly TRBD2 on 5 matching bases. This CDR3 region has 16 residues. The V end lost 8 bases, the J end lost 4 bases, and 23 bases lay between the germline ends. Germline V gene lookup returns CDR1 SGHVS and CDR2 FQNEAQ. Here the CDR3 reads CASVPRLDPRGETQYF. In DNA, the CDR3 is TGTGCCAGCGTCCCCCGTTTGGATCCCCGGGGAGAGACCCAGTACTTC.

This clone was detected many times. The J gene is TRBJ1-2, the V gene TRBV4-1, with TRBD1 matching over 7 bases. In germline, CDR1 is MGHRA, CDR2 YSYEKL. CDR3 size: 17 residues. With V trimmed by 4 bases and J by 4 bases, 15 bases remained unmatched. The CDR3 sequence is CASSLNLLGQEPYGYTF. The CDR3 DNA follows: TGCGCCAGCAGCCTAAACCTGCTTGGACAGGAACCCTATGGCTACACCTTC.

The chain joins TRBV19 to TRBJ2-5; a weak D match, TRBD2 (5 bases). Germline V gene sequence: CDR1 LNHDA, CDR2 SQIVND (reference sequence). Deletions cut 7 bases from V and 7 bases from J, with 19 bases between. The CDR3 spans 14 residues. This chain's CDR3 is CASIPRIGERTQYF. CDR3 DNA sequence: TGTGCCAGTATACCTAGAATTGGGGAGCGGACCCAGTACTTC.

This chain uses TRBV2 with TRBJ1-5; 7 bases line up with TRBD1. The CDR3 sequence is 13 residues long. CDR1 SNHLY and CDR2 FYNNEI come from the germline V gene. Germline trimming cut 6 bases from V and 4 bases from J; bases unmatched to any gene: 3. The CDR3 DNA reads TGTGCCAGCAGGGGACAGTATAATCAGCCCCAGCATTTT. Its protein is CASRGQYNQPQHF.

Concerning this clone itself: The junction differs from germline at one of its ends, possibly a read error. The chain combines TRBV5-1 with TRBJ1-1; D possibly corresponds to TRBD1 (5 bases). CDR1 and CDR2 (germline): SGHRS, YFSETQ. This CDR3 contains 16 residues. Here the CDR3 reads CANSFRWGSMNTEAFF. The CDR3 DNA reads as TGCGCCAACAGCTTCCGGTGGGGCAGCATGAACACTGAAGCTTTCTTT.

This chain connects TRBV7-6 to TRBJ2-1, with D maybe TRBD2 (5 bases). This CDR3 has 16 amino acids. The ends were cut back, 1 base at V and 0 bases at J, with 10 bases in the middle. Germline CDR1 SGHVS, CDR2 FNYEAQ. The CDR3 is CASSLEGGSSYNEQFF. As DNA, the CDR3 is TGTGCCAGCAGCTTAGAGGGCGGGTCCTCCTACAATGAGCAGTTCTTC.

The chain joins TRBV15 to TRBJ2-7; no definite D call. The CDR3 runs 14 residues. Trimming took off 0 bases at V and 0 bases at J, with 6 bases between the two ends. Germline lookup yields CDR1 LNHNV and CDR2 YYDKDF (reference sequence). The CDR3 nucleotides read TGTGCCACCAGCAGAGACAAGAGCTCCTACGAGCAGTACTTC. This gives the protein CATSRDKSSYEQYF. The variable domain in full, with the rest retrieved from reference TRBV15 and TRBJ2-7, is DAMVIQNPRYQVTQFGKPVTLSCSQTLNHNVMYWYQQKSSQAPKLLFHYYDKDFNNEADTPDNFQSRRPNTSFCFLDIRSPGLGDTAMYLCATSRDKSSYEQYFGPGTRLTVT.

J is TRBJ2-2 and V is TRBV2, with 7 bases identical to TRBD1. Trimming took 11 bases from V and 0 from J; bases not matched to a gene: 6. This CDR3 is 14 amino acids long. The germline CDR1 and CDR2 sequences are SNHLY and FYNNEI. The chain's CDR3 is CAGKGQTNTGELFF. For the CDR3, the DNA is TGTGCCGGTAAGGGACAGACGAACACCGGGGAGCTGTTTTTT.

V usage is TRBV2 and J usage is TRBJ2-7; 12 bases fit TRBD1. Losses at the gene ends were 6 bases for V and 3 bases for J; bases not matched to a gene: 12. The CDR3 loop spans 17 amino acids. Germline CDR1 SNHLY, CDR2 FYNNEI. The CDR3 region is CASRRGQGARRGYEQYF. The CDR3 coding sequence is TGTGCCAGCAGAAGGGGACAGGGGGCGCGTAGGGGCTACGAGCAGTACTTC.

The chain recombines TRBV28 with TRBJ1-5, with 7 bases that match TRBD1. The ends lost 6 bases at V and 9 bases at J; junction bases unmatched: 11. Germline V lookup: CDR1 MDHEN, CDR2 SYDVKM. This CDR3 has 14 residues. CDR3 protein: CASSLDRPGGPQHF. CDR3 in DNA: TGTGCCAGCAGCCTTGACAGGCCAGGGGGGCCCCAGCATTTT.

V is TRBV27 and J is TRBJ1-5, with D possibly being TRBD1 (5 bases). The germline gives CDR1 MNHEY, CDR2 SMNVEV (reference sequence). This CDR3 region has 14 residues. V was cut by 8 bases and J by 3 bases, with 14 bases left in between. The CDR3 bases are TGTGCCAGCCGGAGTGGGGCAAACAATCAGCCCCAGCATTTT. Amino acid sequence: CASRSGANNQPQHF.

The rearrangement uses TRBV29-1 and TRBJ2-5; perhaps TRBD1 as D (5 bases). Trimming pared 7 bases from V and 4 bases from J, leaving 19 bases between. CDR1 is SQVTM and CDR2 is ANQGSEA in the germline V gene. The CDR3 length is 14 residues. CDR3 sequence: CSARGRAAGETQYF. CDR3 bases: TGCAGCGCGCGCGGCAGGGCGGCTGGAGAGACCCAGTACTTC.

This chain links TRBV12-3 or TRBV12-4 with TRBJ1-2; the D gene is possibly TRBD1 (5 bases). Trimming cost V 5 bases and J 7 bases, with 14 bases left between them. The CDR3 totals 13 residues. Here the CDR3 reads CASSPPGGVGYTF. The CDR3 nucleotides read TGTGCCAGCAGTCCCCCCGGGGGAGTTGGCTACACCTTC.

This clone was found once. The rearrangement joins TRBV3-1 (or the pseudogene TRBV3-2) to TRBJ2-2; 9 bases fit TRBD1. J was trimmed by 2 bases and V by 4 bases; bases with no gene match: 5. CDR1 LGHDT and CDR2 YNNKEL come from the germline V gene (reference sequence). The CDR3 is made up of 16 amino acids. The CDR3: CASSRRDRANTGELFF. The CDR3 DNA reads TGTGCCAGCAGCCGCCGGGACAGGGCTAACACCGGGGAGCTGTTTTTT.

This chain links TRBV30 with TRBJ1-6; 12 nucleotides agree with TRBD1. The CDR3 runs 13 residues. The J segment lost 13 bases and the V segment lost 3 bases, leaving 4 bases of the junction unmatched. Per germline, CDR1 GTSNPN and CDR2 SVGIG (reference sequence). CDR3 sequence reads: CAWSEGQGAPLHF. The CDR3 bases are TGTGCCTGGAGCGAGGGACAGGGGGCCCCCCTCCACTTT.

The chain uses TRBV3-1 (or the pseudogene TRBV3-2) and TRBJ1-1; TRBD1 is a possible D gene (5 bases). V was trimmed by 5 bases and J by 5 bases, leaving 15 bases between them. The CDR3 is 14 residues long. Per the germline V gene, CDR1 is LGHDT and CDR2 is YNNKEL (reference sequence). The CDR3 region is CASSSGQGWTEAFF. The CDR3, as DNA: TGTGCCAGCAGCTCAGGGCAGGGCTGGACTGAAGCTTTCTTT.

The genes are TRBV27 and TRBJ2-3; possibly TRBD2 for D (6 bases). V was cut by 1 base and J by 4 bases, with 33 bases left in between. CDR3 length: 22 amino acids. Germline V gene data show CDR1 as MNHEY and CDR2 as SMNVEV (reference sequence). The CDR3 loop is CASSLWKRCCGGSGSRSDTQYF. The DNA for the CDR3 is TGTGCCAGCAGTTTATGGAAGCGTTGTTGTGGCGGCTCCGGGAGTCGGTCAGATACGCAGTATTTT.